One and the same sample provided the 15 T cell receptor beta chains below, sequenced in a study of human T cells and chemical hapten exposure. Time point described: patch test 2, 6 weeks after DPC sensitization. Treatment reported: therapeutic diphenylcyclopropenone sensitization with weekly scalp DPC. A single record per CDR3 protein comes from TCRdb applying MiXCR to the RACE reads. Among 110,000 to 150,000 distinct CDR3 sequences listed, over 9.5% were seen once. Sequences were derived from whole blood, sampled in connection with sensitization to the hapten diphenylcyclopropenone (DPC). The receptor source for this set is a woman between 45 and 60 years old with alopecia areata. Some clones in this sample may be carry-over from other donors' samples.

This rearrangement joins TRBV5-6 to TRBJ2-5; no reliable D call. The germline V gene has CDR1 SGHDT and CDR2 YYEEEE. The CDR3 runs 13 residues. Deletions cut 0 bases from V and 3 bases from J, with 6 bases between. CDR3 loop: CASSLAWEETQYF. In DNA form, the CDR3 reads TGTGCCAGCAGCTTGGCCTGGGAAGAGACCCAGTACTTC.

There are a few counts of this clonotype. This chain connects TRBV20-1 to TRBJ2-2; 9 bases line up with TRBD2. V trimming: 2 bases; J trimming: 7 bases; junction bases outside the gene matches: 8. The V gene's germline CDR1 is DFQATT and CDR2 SNEGSKA (reference sequence). The CDR3 is made up of 15 amino acids. CDR3 protein: CSARSPQREVGELFF. In DNA form, the CDR3 reads TGCAGTGCTAGATCCCCCCAGCGGGAGGTCGGGGAGCTGTTTTTT.

Details on this clonotype: Relative to the germline gene, one junction end is altered; a read error may explain this. The chain joins TRBV20-1 to TRBJ2-5; D remains ambiguous. CDR3 length equals 12 residues. Germline CDR1 and CDR2: DFQATT and SNEGSKA (reference sequence). CDR3 sequence: CGAVERLETQYF. The DNA for the CDR3 is TGCGGTGCTGTGGAAAGGCTAGAGACCCAGTACTTC.

The chain has TRBV4-1 and TRBJ2-2; TRBD2 agrees at 10 bases. CDR1 is MGHRA and CDR2 is YSYEKL in the germline V gene. Trimming took 1 base from V and 4 from J; bases not matched to a gene: 6. The CDR3 loop spans 17 amino acids. The DNA of the CDR3 is TGCGCCAGCAGCCAAGGGGTTCTAGCGGGAGTCACCGGGGAGCTGTTTTTT. Translating it yields CASSQGVLAGVTGELFF.

The chain uses TRBV29-1 and TRBJ1-2, with D perhaps matching TRBD1 (6 bases). Trimming left V 3 bases short and J 8 bases short, with 19 bases between. The CDR3 sequence is 14 residues long. Germline V lookup: CDR1 SQVTM, CDR2 ANQGSEA. The CDR3 region is CSVEKGDRMGGYTF. CDR3 DNA: TGCAGCGTTGAGAAGGGAGACAGGATGGGAGGCTACACCTTC.

This clonotype has ten or more counts. The rearrangement joins TRBV29-1 to TRBJ2-1; 15 bases agree with TRBD2. This CDR3 is built from 17 residues. Germline V gene data show CDR1 as SQVTM and CDR2 as ANQGSEA. The J segment lost 8 bases and the V segment lost 7 bases, leaving 15 bases of the junction unmatched. The CDR3 region is CSASGGLAGGIGDEQFF. Written as DNA, the CDR3 is TGCAGCGCCAGCGGGGGACTAGCGGGAGGTATCGGCGATGAGCAGTTCTTC.

The V call is TRBV5-5, the J call TRBJ2-3; TRBD1 agrees at 8 bases. The CDR3 has 16 residues. Germline assignment: CDR1 SGHKS and CDR2 YYEKEE (reference sequence). The trim removed 1 base at V and 3 bases at J, leaving 7 bases unmatched. As DNA, the CDR3 is TGTGCCAGCAGCTTGCTAGGACAGGGTTGGACAGATACGCAGTATTTT. Its protein product is CASSLLGQGWTDTQYF.

The chain couples TRBV29-1 to TRBJ1-1, with D perhaps TRBD1 (5 bases). With 4 bases removed from V and 0 bases from J, the gap between germline ends came to 12 bases. This CDR3 is 14 amino acids long. The germline V gene encodes CDR1 SQVTM and CDR2 ANQGSEA. The CDR3 bases are TGCAGCGTTGTGAAAGGGGCGGTGAACACTGAAGCTTTCTTT. It specifies CSVVKGAVNTEAFF.

This clonotype was picked up a small number of times. The chain links TRBV6-6 to TRBJ2-1, with 9 bases fitting TRBD1. This CDR3 contains 16 residues. Trimming took 0 bases from V and 9 from J; bases not matched to a gene: 9. CDR1 and CDR2 from the germline V gene are MNHNY and SVGAGI (reference sequence). This CDR3 is CASSYSGTGTGGEQFF. CDR3 nucleotide sequence: TGTGCCAGCAGTTACTCCGGGACAGGGACGGGAGGTGAGCAGTTCTTC.

There are many counts of this clonotype. The chain employs TRBV20-1 and TRBJ1-5, with D possibly matching TRBD1 (6 bases). The CDR3 is made up of 15 amino acids. Germline V gene lookup returns CDR1 DFQATT and CDR2 SNEGSKA (reference sequence). The V gene lost 1 base and the J gene lost 2 bases, with 12 bases spanning the gap. The CDR3 region is CSARAVGAGNQPQHF. The CDR3 nucleotides are TGCAGTGCTAGAGCGGTGGGGGCGGGCAATCAGCCCCAGCATTTT.

This rearrangement joins TRBV18 to TRBJ1-5; no clear D. Germline lookup yields CDR1 KGHSH and CDR2 LQKENI. The CDR3 consists of 16 residues. V was cut by 2 bases and J by 4 bases, with 15 bases left in between. The CDR3: CASSPSFRVRNQPQHF. For the CDR3, the DNA is TGTGCCAGCTCACCATCTTTCCGGGTTAGGAATCAGCCCCAGCATTTT.

V is TRBV29-1 and J is TRBJ1-2; 8 positions match TRBD1. Germline assignment: CDR1 SQVTM and CDR2 ANQGSEA. The CDR3 runs 12 residues. Trimming cost V 7 bases and J 2 bases; bases outside gene matches: 3. CDR3 loop: CSATGGNYGYTF. DNA of the CDR3: TGCAGCGCCACAGGGGGGAACTATGGCTACACCTTC.

This clonotype was counted only a few times. The chain joins TRBV24-1 to TRBJ1-5, with D possibly TRBD1 on 5 matching bases. V was clipped by 5 bases and J by 1 base, with 5 bases between them. Germline-derived CDR1 and CDR2 are KGHDR and SFDVKD. The CDR3 loop spans 13 amino acids. The DNA for the CDR3 is TGTGCCACCAGTGGGGGGAGCAATCAGCCCCAGCATTTT. Translated: CATSGGSNQPQHF.

This chain joins TRBV10-3 and TRBJ2-5, with TRBD2 identical over 9 bases. Germline assignment: CDR1 ENHRY and CDR2 SYGVKD. V was clipped by 6 bases and J by 5 bases; unmatched bases: 13. The CDR3 length is 16 residues. CDR3 loop: CAISLGLALNGETQYF. CDR3 bases: TGTGCCATCAGCCTCGGACTAGCGTTAAACGGGGAGACCCAGTACTTC.

This clonotype has more than one count but fewer than ten. The V call is TRBV15, the J call TRBJ1-1; TRBD1 might be the D (6 bases). V was cut by 2 bases and J by 5 bases, with 21 bases left in between. Germline loops: CDR1 LNHNV, CDR2 YYDKDF (reference sequence). This CDR3 is built from 17 residues. CDR3 sequence (DNA): TGTGCCACCAGCAGACAACAAAGGGGGGCTTCGGGGACTGAAGCTTTCTTT. Translated: CATSRQQRGASGTEAFF.